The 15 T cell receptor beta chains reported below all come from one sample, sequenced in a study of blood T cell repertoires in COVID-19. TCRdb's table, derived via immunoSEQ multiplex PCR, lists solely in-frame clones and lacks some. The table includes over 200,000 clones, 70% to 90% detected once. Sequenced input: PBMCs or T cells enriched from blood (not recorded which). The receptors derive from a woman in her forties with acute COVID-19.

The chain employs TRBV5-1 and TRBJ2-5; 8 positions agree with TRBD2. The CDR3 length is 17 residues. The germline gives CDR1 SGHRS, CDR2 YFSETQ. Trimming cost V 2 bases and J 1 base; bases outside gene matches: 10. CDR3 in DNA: TGCGCCAGCAGCTTCCCCCCGGGCGGGGGGACCCAAGAGACCCAGTACTTC. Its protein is CASSFPPGGGTQETQYF.

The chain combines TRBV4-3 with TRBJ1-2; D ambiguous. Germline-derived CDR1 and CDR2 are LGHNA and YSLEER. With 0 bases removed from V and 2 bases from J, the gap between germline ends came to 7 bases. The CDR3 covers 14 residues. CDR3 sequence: CASSQDENNYGYTF. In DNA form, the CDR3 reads TGCGCCAGCAGCCAAGATGAGAACAACTATGGCTACACCTTC.

CDR3 nucleotides: TGCAGCGTAGCCGGGACAGACTATGGCTACACCTTC. Residues: CSVAGTDYGYTF. The genes are TRBV29-1 and TRBJ1-2; 7 bases are shared with TRBD1. The CDR3 consists of 12 residues. In germline, CDR1 is SQVTM, CDR2 ANQGSEA. Germline trimming cut 6 bases from V and 3 bases from J; bases unmatched to any gene: 4.

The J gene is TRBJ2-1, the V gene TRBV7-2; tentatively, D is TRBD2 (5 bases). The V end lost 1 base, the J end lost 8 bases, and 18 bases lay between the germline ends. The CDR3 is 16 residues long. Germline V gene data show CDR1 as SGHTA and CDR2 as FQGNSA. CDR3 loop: CASSLDSSPPLHEQFF. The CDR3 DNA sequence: TGTGCCAGCAGCTTAGATTCTAGCCCTCCTCTCCATGAGCAGTTCTTC.

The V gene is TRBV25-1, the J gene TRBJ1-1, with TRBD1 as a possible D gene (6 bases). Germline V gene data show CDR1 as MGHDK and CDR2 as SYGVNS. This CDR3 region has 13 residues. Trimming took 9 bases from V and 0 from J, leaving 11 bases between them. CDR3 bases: TGTGCCAGTAGAACAGGGATGAACACTGAAGCTTTCTTT. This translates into CASRTGMNTEAFF.

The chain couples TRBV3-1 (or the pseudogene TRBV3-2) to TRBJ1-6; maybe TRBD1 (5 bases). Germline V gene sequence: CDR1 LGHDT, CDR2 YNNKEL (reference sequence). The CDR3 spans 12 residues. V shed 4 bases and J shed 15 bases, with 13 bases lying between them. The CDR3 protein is CASSRGGDLLHF. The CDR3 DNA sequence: TGTGCCAGCAGCCGGGGCGGGGATCTCCTCCACTTT.

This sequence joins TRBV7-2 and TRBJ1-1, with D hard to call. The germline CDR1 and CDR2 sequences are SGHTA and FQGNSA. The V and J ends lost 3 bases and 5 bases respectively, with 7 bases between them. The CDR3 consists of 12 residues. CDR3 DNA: TGTGCCAGCAGCTTTGCCGGGACTGAAGCTTTCTTT. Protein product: CASSFAGTEAFF.

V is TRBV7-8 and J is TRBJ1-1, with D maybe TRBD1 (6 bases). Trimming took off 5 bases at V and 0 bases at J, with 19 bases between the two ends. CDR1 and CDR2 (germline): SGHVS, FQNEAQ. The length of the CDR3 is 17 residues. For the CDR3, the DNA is TGTGCCAGCAGCCTAGGCAGTGGGGGCTTGATGAACACTGAAGCTTTCTTT. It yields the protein CASSLGSGGLMNTEAFF.

CDR3 nucleotides: TGTGCCAGTAGGACGGGACAGAGCACAGATACGCAGTATTTT. Its protein product is CASRTGQSTDTQYF. V is TRBV7-2 and J is TRBJ2-3; 7 nucleotides align to TRBD1. The V gene end was trimmed by 9 bases and the J gene end by 0 bases; junction bases not matched to a gene: 6. This CDR3 is 14 amino acids long. Germline V lookup: CDR1 SGHTA, CDR2 FQGNSA.

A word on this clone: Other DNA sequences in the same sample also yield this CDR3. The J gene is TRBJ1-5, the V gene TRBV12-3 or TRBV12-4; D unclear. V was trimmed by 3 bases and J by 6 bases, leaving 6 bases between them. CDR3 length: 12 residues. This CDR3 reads CASSLVAQPQHF. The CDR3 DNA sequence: TGTGCCAGCAGTTTGGTGGCTCAGCCCCAGCATTTT.

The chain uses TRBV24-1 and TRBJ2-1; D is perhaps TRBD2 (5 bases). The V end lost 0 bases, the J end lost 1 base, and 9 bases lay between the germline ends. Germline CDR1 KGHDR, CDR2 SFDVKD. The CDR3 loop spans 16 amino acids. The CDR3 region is CATSDLAAVSYNEQFF. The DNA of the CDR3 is TGTGCCACCAGTGATTTGGCAGCGGTTTCCTACAATGAGCAGTTCTTC.

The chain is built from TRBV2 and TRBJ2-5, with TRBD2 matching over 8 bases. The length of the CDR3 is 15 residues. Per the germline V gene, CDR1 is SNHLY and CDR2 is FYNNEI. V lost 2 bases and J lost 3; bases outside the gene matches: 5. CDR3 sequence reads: CASSETLADEETQYF. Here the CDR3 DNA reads TGTGCCAGCAGTGAAACACTAGCGGACGAAGAGACCCAGTACTTC.

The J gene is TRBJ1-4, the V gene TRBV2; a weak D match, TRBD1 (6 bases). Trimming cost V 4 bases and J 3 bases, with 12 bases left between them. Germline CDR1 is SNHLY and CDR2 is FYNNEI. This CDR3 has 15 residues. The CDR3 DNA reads TGTGCCAGCAGTGGCCACCGACAGGCTAATGAAAAACTGTTTTTT. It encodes CASSGHRQANEKLFF.

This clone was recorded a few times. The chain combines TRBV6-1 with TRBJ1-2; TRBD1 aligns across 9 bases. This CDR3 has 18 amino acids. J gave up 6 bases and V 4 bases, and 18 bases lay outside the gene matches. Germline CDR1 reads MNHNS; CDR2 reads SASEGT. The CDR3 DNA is TGTGCCAGCAGTGGAACAGGGGGCGTCGAATTCCTTTCAAATGGCTACACCTTC. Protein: CASSGTGGVEFLSNGYTF.

CDR3 protein: CASSLVLAGGSVQFF. DNA for the CDR3: TGTGCCAGCAGCTTAGTTCTAGCGGGGGGGTCGGTGCAGTTCTTC. The V gene is TRBV7-9, the J gene TRBJ2-1, with 12 bases aligning to TRBD2. The germline CDR1 and CDR2 sequences are SEHNR and FQNEAQ (reference sequence). The CDR3 totals 15 residues. V shed 1 base and J 12 bases; nucleotides not matched to a gene: 7.